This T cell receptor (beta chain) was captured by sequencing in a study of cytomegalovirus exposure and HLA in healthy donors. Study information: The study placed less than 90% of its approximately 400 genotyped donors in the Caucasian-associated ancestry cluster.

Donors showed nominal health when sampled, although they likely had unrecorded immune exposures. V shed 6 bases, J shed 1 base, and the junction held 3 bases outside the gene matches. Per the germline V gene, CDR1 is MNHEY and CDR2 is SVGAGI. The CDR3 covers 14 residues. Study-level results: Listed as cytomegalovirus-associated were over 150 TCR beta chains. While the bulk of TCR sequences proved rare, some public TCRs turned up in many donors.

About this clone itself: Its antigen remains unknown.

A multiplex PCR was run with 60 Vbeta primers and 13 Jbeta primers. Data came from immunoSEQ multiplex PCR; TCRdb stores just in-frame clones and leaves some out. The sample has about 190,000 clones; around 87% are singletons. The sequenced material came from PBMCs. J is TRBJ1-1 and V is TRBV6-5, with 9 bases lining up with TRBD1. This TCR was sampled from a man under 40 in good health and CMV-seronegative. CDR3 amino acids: CASRVDRGNTEAFF. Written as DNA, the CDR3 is TGTGCCAGCAGGGTGGACAGGGGGAACACTGAAGCTTTCTTT.